The 19 T cell receptor beta chains reported below all come from one sample, sequenced in a study of blood T cell repertoires in COVID-19. The table came from immunoSEQ multiplex PCR; TCRdb's copy has only in-frame clones and leaves some out. The sample holds tens of thousands of clones; approximately 75% are singletons and the top ten take around 13%. Sequencing input: peripheral blood. All receptors derive from a human donor in a cohort sampled during active COVID-19.

The chain carries TRBV5-1 and TRBJ1-1; D not resolved. Germline CDR1 and CDR2: SGHRS and YFSETQ. There are 15 residues in the CDR3. V shed 4 bases and J shed 0 bases, with 13 bases lying between them. CDR3 coding DNA: TGCGCCAGCAGCCCCAAAAGTCCGGTGAACACTGAAGCTTTCTTT. Translated: CASSPKSPVNTEAFF.

Worth noting for this clone: The junction departs from germline at one end; a sequencing error may be responsible. V is TRBV7-7 and J is TRBJ2-5, with 7 bases matching TRBD2. The germline V gene encodes CDR1 SSHAT and CDR2 FNYEAQ (reference sequence). The length of the CDR3 is 15 residues. CDR3 in DNA: TGTGCTAGCAGCTTAGCGGGCAGGGACCAAGAGACCCAGTACTTC. Residues: CASSLAGRDQETQYF.

The chain couples TRBV28 to TRBJ1-3; 8 bases fit TRBD1. Unmatched junction bases numbered 8, after V lost 6 bases and J lost 4 bases. There are 15 residues in the CDR3. Germline CDR1 MDHEN, CDR2 SYDVKM. The DNA for the CDR3 is TGTGCCAGCAGCCCAGGGGGCGCGAGAGGAAACACCATATATTTT. Translation: CASSPGGARGNTIYF.

The gene calls are TRBV4-1 and TRBJ1-2, with 8 bases identical to TRBD1. Trimming cost V 3 bases and J 4 bases; bases outside gene matches: 7. CDR3 size: 15 residues. Germline lookup yields CDR1 MGHRA and CDR2 YSYEKL. CDR3 bases: TGCGCCAGCAGCCAGAGGACAGGGTTGGGCTATGGCTACACCTTC. It translates to CASSQRTGLGYGYTF.

The chain couples TRBV29-1 to TRBJ1-1, with TRBD1 matching 8 bases. The CDR3 consists of 14 residues. Unmatched junction bases numbered 7, after V lost 6 bases and J lost 1 base. The V gene's germline CDR1 is SQVTM and CDR2 ANQGSEA. DNA of the CDR3: TGCAGCGTGTGGACAGGGCACCGGAACACTGAAGCTTTCTTT. Its translation is CSVWTGHRNTEAFF.

The rearrangement links TRBV10-1 to TRBJ1-2; D unclear. CDR1 is WNHNN, CDR2 SYGVQD, per germline (reference sequence). CDR3 length: 13 residues. V was cut by 0 bases and J by 7 bases, with 9 bases left in between. In nucleotides, the CDR3 is TGCGCCAGCAGTGAGTCTACGTTGGCTGGCTACACCTTC. It encodes CASSESTLAGYTF.

This clone was picked up a small number of times. The rearrangement joins TRBV7-9 to TRBJ1-2, with TRBD1 identical over 8 bases. The CDR3 covers 13 residues. Germline assignment: CDR1 SEHNR and CDR2 FQNEAQ (reference sequence). V lost 7 bases and J lost 8; bases outside the gene matches: 9. The CDR3 loop is CASTRQGLGGYTF. Here the CDR3 DNA reads TGTGCCAGCACCAGACAGGGGCTAGGGGGCTACACCTTC.

The chain joins TRBV9 to TRBJ2-4; 11 bases map to TRBD2. Germline V gene lookup returns CDR1 SGDLS and CDR2 YYNGEE. The CDR3 spans 19 residues. Trimming cost V 3 bases and J 8 bases; bases outside gene matches: 19. The CDR3 bases are TGTGCCAGCAGCGCCGGGAGGTGGCTAGCGGGGGGTCACGAGGACATTCAGTACTTC. Amino acid sequence: CASSAGRWLAGGHEDIQYF.

This chain uses TRBV24-1 with TRBJ1-5; D ambiguous. In germline, CDR1 is KGHDR, CDR2 SFDVKD. This CDR3 spans 15 amino acids. V shed 3 bases and J shed 2 bases, with 10 bases lying between them. CDR3 bases: TGTGCCACCAGTGATACTAGGTTTGGCAATCAGCCCCAGCATTTT. Its translation: CATSDTRFGNQPQHF.

V is TRBV7-9 and J is TRBJ2-7, with D perhaps matching TRBD1 (6 bases). CDR3 length: 13 residues. V was cut by 5 bases and J by 3 bases, with 11 bases left in between. The V gene's germline CDR1 is SEHNR and CDR2 FQNEAQ (reference sequence). The chain's CDR3 is CASSPGTFYEQYF. In DNA form, the CDR3 reads TGTGCCAGCAGCCCCGGGACATTCTACGAGCAGTACTTC.

The gene calls are TRBV5-6 and TRBJ2-6; D possibly corresponds to TRBD1 (5 bases). Germline V CDR1 and CDR2: SGHDT, YYEEEE. The CDR3 loop spans 15 amino acids. V was cut by 5 bases and J by 4 bases, with 13 bases left in between. CDR3 residues: CASSLQGTGANVLTF. The CDR3 DNA follows: TGTGCCAGCAGTTTGCAGGGTACCGGGGCCAACGTCCTGACTTTC.

This sequence joins TRBV5-1 and TRBJ2-7, with 7 bases identical to TRBD1. The CDR3 contains 14 residues. Unmatched junction bases numbered 4, after V lost 4 bases and J lost 0 bases. The germline V gene encodes CDR1 SGHRS and CDR2 YFSETQ. CDR3: CASSPGQSSYEQYF. The CDR3 region has the DNA TGCGCCAGCAGCCCGGGACAGTCCTCCTACGAGCAGTACTTC.

The chain links TRBV3-1 (or the pseudogene TRBV3-2) to TRBJ2-7; 7 bases align to TRBD2. V lost 0 bases, J lost 6 bases, and 5 bases stayed unmatched. The CDR3 sequence is 14 residues long. Germline CDR1 reads LGHDT; CDR2 reads YNNKEL (reference sequence). The CDR3 sequence: CASSQDKASGEQYF. The CDR3 DNA sequence: TGTGCCAGCAGCCAAGATAAGGCTAGCGGCGAGCAGTACTTC.

The chain combines TRBV28 with TRBJ1-3; tentatively, D is TRBD1 (5 bases). V lost 5 bases, J lost 4 bases, and 18 bases lay in between. The CDR3 totals 16 residues. Germline assignment: CDR1 MDHEN and CDR2 SYDVKM. Written as DNA, the CDR3 is TGTGCCAGCAGTCCTGGGGGAGGGTCGGACGGAAACACCATATATTTT. It encodes CASSPGGGSDGNTIYF.

This clone occurred once. The genes are TRBV27 and TRBJ2-4; 12 bases are shared with TRBD2. V trimming: 5 bases; J trimming: 8 bases; junction bases outside the gene matches: 7. Germline V CDR1 and CDR2: MNHEY, SMNVEV (reference sequence). This CDR3 contains 15 residues. Here the CDR3 DNA reads TGTGCCAGCAGTCCACTAGCGGGGGGCGGAGACATTCAGTACTTC. The encoded protein is CASSPLAGGGDIQYF.

The chain recombines TRBV3-1 (or the pseudogene TRBV3-2) with TRBJ1-6, with D tentatively TRBD1 (6 bases). Germline CDR1 and CDR2: LGHDT and YNNKEL (reference sequence). This CDR3 comprises 19 residues. V was trimmed by 2 bases and J by 8 bases, leaving 25 bases between them. CDR3 protein: CASSQRLVVLTGKDSPLHF. The DNA of the CDR3 is TGTGCCAGCAGCCAAAGGCTCGTAGTCCTAACAGGGAAAGATTCACCCCTCCACTTT.

This CDR3 is CASSFLIQGGGYTF. CDR3 in DNA: TGTGCCAGCAGCTTTCTCATCCAGGGAGGTGGCTACACCTTC. The J gene is TRBJ1-2, the V gene TRBV5-8; maybe TRBD1 (5 bases). The CDR3 sequence is 14 residues long. Trimming removed 2 bases at V and 7 bases at J, with 15 bases between. CDR1 and CDR2 (germline): SGHTS, YDEGEE.

The rearrangement uses TRBV12-5 and TRBJ2-2; 10 nucleotides agree with TRBD1. The CDR3 is made up of 19 amino acids. V gave up 0 bases and J gave up 1 base; unmatched junction bases: 8. Per germline, CDR1 LGHNT and CDR2 FRNRAP. The CDR3 protein is CASGLVLGQGRLNTGELFF. CDR3 coding DNA: TGTGCTAGTGGTTTGGTCCTGGGACAGGGGAGATTGAACACCGGGGAGCTGTTTTTT.

The rearrangement links TRBV27 to TRBJ2-1, with 9 bases aligning to TRBD1. This CDR3 is 16 amino acids long. Germline V CDR1 and CDR2: MNHEY, SMNVEV (reference sequence). J gave up 7 bases and V 2 bases, and 9 bases lay outside the gene matches. The chain's CDR3 is CASSLRRDREGNEQFF. For the CDR3, the DNA is TGTGCCAGCAGTTTAAGGAGGGACAGGGAAGGGAATGAGCAGTTCTTC.